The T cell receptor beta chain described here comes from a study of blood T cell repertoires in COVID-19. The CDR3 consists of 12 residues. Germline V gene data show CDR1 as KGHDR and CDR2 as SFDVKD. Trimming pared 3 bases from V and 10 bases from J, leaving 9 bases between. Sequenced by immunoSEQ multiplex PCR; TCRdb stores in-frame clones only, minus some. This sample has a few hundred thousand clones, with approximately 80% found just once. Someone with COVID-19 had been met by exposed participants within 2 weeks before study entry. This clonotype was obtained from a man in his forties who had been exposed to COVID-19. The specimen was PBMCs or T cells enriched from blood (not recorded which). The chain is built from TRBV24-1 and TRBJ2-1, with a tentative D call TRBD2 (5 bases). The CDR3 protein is CATSDIAREQFF. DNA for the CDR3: TGTGCCACCAGTGATATAGCGCGAGAGCAGTTCTTC.